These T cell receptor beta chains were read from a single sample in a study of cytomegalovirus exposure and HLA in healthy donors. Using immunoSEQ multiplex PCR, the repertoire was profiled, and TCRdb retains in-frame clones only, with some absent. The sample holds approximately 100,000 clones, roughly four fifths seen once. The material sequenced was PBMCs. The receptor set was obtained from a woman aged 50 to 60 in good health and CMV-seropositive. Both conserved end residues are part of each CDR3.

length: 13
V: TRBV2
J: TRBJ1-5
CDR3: CASRTGVNQPQHF

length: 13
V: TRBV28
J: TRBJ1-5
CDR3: CASSRQRIQPQHF

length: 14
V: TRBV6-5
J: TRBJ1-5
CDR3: CASKGTGPNQPQHF

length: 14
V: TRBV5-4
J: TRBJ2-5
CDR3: CASSFRDSQETQYF

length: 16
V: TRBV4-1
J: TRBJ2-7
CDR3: CASSLTGTGADREQYF

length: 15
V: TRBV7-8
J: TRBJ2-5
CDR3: CASHGGGWYQETQYF

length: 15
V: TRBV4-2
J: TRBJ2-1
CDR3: CASSLGSGGYNEQFF

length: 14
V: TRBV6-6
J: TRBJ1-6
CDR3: CASSRTGGNSPLHF

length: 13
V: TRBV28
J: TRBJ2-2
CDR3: CASKSTNTGELFF

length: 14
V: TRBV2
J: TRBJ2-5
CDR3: CASSEGRAQETQYF

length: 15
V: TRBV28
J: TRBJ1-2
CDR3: CASSTRTGGDYGYTF

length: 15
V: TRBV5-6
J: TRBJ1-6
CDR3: CASSLNRIRNSPLHF

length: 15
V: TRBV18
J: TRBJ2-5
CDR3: CASSPPTANQETQYF

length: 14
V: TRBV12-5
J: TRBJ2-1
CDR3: CASGFGESYNEQFF

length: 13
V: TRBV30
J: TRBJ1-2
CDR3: CAWSEGGVSGYTF

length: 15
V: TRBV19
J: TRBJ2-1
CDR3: CASSIGRHLGNEQFF

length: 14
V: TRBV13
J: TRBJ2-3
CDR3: CASSLGWGADTQYF

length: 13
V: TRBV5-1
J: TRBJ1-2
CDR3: CASSLVGDYGYTF

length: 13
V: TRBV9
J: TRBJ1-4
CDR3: CASSRDSNEKLFF

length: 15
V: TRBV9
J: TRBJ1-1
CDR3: CASSVVGQGHTEAFF

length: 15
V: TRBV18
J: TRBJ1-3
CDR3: CASSPPISSGNTIYF

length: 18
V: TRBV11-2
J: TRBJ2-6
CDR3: CASSPSHYRATGANVLTF

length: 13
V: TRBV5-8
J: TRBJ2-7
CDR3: CASSIGGRYEQYF

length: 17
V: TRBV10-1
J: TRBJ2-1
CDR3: CASSEWGLPSSYNEQFF

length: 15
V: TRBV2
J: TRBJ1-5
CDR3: CASRSGLNSNQPQHF

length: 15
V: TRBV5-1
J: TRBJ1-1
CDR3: CASRESGGMNTEAFF

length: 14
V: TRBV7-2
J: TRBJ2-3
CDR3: CASSQGYSTDTQYF

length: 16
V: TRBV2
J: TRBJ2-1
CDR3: CASRDGTSGGYNEQFF

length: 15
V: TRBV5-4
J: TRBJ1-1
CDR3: CASSSSRDTYLEAFF

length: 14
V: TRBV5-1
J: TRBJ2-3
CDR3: CASSLGQVTDTQYF

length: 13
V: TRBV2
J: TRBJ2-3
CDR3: CASSPQGTDTQYF

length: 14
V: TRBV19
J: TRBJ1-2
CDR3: CASSPPSVVNGYTF

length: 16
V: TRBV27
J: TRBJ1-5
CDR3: CASSSYRGGGNQPQHF

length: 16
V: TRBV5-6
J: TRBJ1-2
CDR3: CASSPPMGGRGGGYTF

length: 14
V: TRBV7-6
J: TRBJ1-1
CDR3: CASSLGGFGTEAFF

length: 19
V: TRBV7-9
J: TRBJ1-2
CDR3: CASSLALSGLGGFRDGYTF

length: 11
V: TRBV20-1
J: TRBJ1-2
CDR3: CSGTGGYGYTF

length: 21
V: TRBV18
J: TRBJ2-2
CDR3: CASSPRAAAGTSGANTGELFF

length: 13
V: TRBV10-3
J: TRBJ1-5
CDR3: CAISEDRSQPQHF

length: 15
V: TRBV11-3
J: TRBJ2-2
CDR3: CASSHRGVGTGELFF

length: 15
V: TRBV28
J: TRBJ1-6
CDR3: CASSLDRTYNSPLHF

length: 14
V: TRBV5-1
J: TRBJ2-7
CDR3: CASSARTGVGEQYF

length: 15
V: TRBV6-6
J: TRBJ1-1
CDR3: CASSRPREGLAEAFF

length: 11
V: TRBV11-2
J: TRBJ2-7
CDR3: CASSLSLEQYF

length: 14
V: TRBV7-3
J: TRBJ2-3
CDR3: CASSPGGSTDTQYF

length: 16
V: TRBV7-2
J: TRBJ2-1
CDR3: CASSSPGQAWYNEQFF

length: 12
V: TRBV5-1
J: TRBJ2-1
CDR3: CASSPDHPSQFF

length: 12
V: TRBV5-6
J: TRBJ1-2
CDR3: CASSFEEAGYTF

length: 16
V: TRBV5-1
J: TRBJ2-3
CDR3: CASSSQVGGVADTQYF

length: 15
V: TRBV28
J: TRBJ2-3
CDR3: CASSPGQGVTGTQYF

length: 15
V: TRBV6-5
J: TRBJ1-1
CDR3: CASRRDRTMNTEAFF

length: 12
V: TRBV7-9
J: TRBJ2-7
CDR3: CSSSFADYEQYF

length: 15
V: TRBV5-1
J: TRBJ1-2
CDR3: CASSFPGVPNYGYTF

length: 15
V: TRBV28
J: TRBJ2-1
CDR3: CASSINGEVSNEQFF

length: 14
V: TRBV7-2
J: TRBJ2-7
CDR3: CASRTGASSYEQYF

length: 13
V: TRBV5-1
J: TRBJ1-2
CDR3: CASSLAGIYGYTF

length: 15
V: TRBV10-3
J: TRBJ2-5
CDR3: CAISERAPRGETQYF

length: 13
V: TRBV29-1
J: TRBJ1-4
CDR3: CSARDTYNEKLFF